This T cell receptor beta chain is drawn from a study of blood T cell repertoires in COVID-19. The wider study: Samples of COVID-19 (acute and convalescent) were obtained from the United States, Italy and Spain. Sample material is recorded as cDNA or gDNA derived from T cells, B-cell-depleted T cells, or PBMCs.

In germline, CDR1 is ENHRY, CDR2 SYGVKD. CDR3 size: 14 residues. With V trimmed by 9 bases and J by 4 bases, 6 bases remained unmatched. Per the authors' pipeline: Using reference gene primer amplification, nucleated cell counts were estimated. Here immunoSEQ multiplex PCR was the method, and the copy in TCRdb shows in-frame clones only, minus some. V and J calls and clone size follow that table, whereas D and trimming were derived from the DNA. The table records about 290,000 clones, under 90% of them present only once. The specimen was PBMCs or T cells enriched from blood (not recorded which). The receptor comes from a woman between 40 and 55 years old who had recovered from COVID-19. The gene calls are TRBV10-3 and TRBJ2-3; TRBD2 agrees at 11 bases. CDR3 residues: CAILAGGAPDTQYF. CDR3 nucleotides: TGTGCCATTCTAGCGGGGGGCGCTCCAGATACGCAGTATTTT.